This T cell receptor beta chain stems from a study of T cell clonotyping in hematopoietic cell transplantation. Study-wide findings and caveats: Cells were unsorted, so CD4 and CD8 contributions were not separated.

Sequenced by immunoSEQ multiplex PCR; TCRdb stores in-frame clones only, minus some. The data contain about 29,000 clones, roughly 90% of them singletons. Turning to this clone: Its antigen remains unidentified.

Germline CDR1 and CDR2: LNHDA and SQIVND (reference sequence). Deletions cut 8 bases from V and 4 bases from J, with 14 bases between. There are 13 residues in the CDR3. This sample comprised PBMCs, obtained 100 days after allogeneic stem cell transplant. The TCR comes from a female patient aged 50 to 60 who had an allogeneic stem cell transplant from a related donor, so the T cells may come from the graft donor. Some clones in this sample may be carry-over from other donors' samples. The chain carries TRBV19 and TRBJ1-1; possible D gene TRBD1, 6 bases. The CDR3 DNA is TGTGCCAGTGAACAGGGCTGGGCCACTGAAGCTTTCTTT. Residues: CASEQGWATEAFF.